This T cell receptor (beta chain) was documented in a study of cytotoxic CD8 clonotypes in ibrutinib-treated CLL. As for the study in general: Patients attained 25 or so partial and 2 complete responses; at median 68 months, 14 remained remitted while around twelve progressed. Overall study results and limits: Clonality correlated strongly with circulating CD8+ T cells and exceeded age-matched healthy donors at baseline.

In regard to this clone: The antigen is not known.

Deletions cut 2 bases from V and 0 bases from J, with 11 bases between. This CDR3 comprises 15 residues. Germline V lookup: CDR1 MNHEY, CDR2 SVGAGI. The data were produced by immunoSEQ multiplex PCR, yet TCRdb's version contains in-frame clones alone and is incomplete. This table has about 25,000 clones, 55% to 70% appearing once. This chain links TRBV6-5 with TRBJ2-7; D not resolved. The sequence came from a human donor with chronic lymphocytic leukemia. The material was PBMCs, obtained at disease progression, from a patient treated with ibrutinib. The CDR3 loop reads CASSYRGYSSYEQYF. CDR3 DNA: TGTGCCAGCAGTTACAGAGGTTACAGCTCCTACGAGCAGTACTTC.